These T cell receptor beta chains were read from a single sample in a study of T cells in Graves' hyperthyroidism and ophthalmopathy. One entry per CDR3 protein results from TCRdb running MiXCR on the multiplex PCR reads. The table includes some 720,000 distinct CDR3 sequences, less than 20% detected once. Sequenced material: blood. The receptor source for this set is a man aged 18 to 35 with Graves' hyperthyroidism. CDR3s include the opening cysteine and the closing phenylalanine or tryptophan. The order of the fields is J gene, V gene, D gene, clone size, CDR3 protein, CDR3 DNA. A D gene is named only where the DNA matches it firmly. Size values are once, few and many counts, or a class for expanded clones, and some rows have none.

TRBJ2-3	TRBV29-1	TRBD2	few	CSVDGGSWTDTQYF	TGCAGCGTTGACGGCGGGAGTTGGACAGATACGCAGTATTTT
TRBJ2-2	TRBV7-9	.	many	CASSPTPGLDTGELFF	TGTGCCAGCAGCCCTACTCCAGGGCTGGACACCGGGGAGCTGTTTTTT
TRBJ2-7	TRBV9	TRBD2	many	CASSSREAYEQYF	TGTGCCAGCAGCTCCCGGGAGGCCTACGAGCAGTACTTC
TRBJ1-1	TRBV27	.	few	CASSPGEYGTEAFF	TGTGCCAGCAGCCCTGGGGAGTATGGTACTGAAGCTTTCTTT
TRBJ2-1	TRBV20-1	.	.	CSASVINEQFF	TGCAGTGCTAGTGTGATCAATGAGCAGTTCTTC
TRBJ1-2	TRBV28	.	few	CASSTPGGYTF	TGTGCCAGCAGTACCCCCGGTGGCTACACCTTC
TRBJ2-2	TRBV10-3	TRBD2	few	CAISEGGRQTGELFF	TGTGCCATCAGTGAGGGCGGGAGACAAACCGGGGAGCTGTTTTTT
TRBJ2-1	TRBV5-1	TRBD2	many	CASSKTSGSNEQFF	TGCGCCAGCAGTAAAACTAGCGGGAGCAATGAGCAGTTCTTC
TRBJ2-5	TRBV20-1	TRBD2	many	CSAEAGGPAETQYF	TGCAGTGCCGAAGCGGGAGGGCCTGCAGAGACCCAGTACTTC
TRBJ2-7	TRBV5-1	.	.	CASSTLGVYEQYF	TGCGCCAGCAGCACGCTGGGAGTCTACGAGCAGTACTTC
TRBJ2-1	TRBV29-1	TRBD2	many	CSVRRGGSYNEQFF	TGCAGCGTTCGAAGGGGCGGGAGCTACAATGAGCAGTTCTTC
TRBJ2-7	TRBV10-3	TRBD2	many	CAIGGSTYEQYF	TGTGCCATCGGCGGGAGCACCTACGAGCAGTACTTC
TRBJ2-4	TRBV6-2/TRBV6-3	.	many	CASSRPRADKNIQYF	TGTGCCAGCAGCCGCCCCAGGGCAGACAAAAACATTCAGTACTTC
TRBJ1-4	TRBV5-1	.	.	CASSVKGEKLFF	TGCGCCAGCAGCGTGAAGGGTGAAAAACTGTTTTTT
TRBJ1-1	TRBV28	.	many	CASSSWGDTEAFF	TGTGCCAGCAGTTCCTGGGGGGACACTGAAGCTTTCTTT
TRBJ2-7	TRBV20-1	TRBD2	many	CSARSGTSGNSVYEQYF	TGCAGTGCTAGATCCGGGACTAGCGGGAACTCCGTCTACGAGCAGTACTTC
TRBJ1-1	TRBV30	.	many	CAWRGTRAFF	TGTGCCTGGAGAGGGACAAGGGCTTTCTTT
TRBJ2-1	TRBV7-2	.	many	CASSLEAGVREQFF	TGTGCCAGCAGCTTAGAAGCGGGTGTCCGTGAGCAGTTCTTC
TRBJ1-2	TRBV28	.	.	CASSFFQGQAAFYGYTF	TGTGCCAGCAGTTTTTTCCAAGGGCAGGCCGCATTCTATGGCTACACCTTC
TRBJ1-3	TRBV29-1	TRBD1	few	CAGGQTYSGNTIYF	TGCGCGGGGGGACAGACCTACTCTGGAAACACCATATATTTT
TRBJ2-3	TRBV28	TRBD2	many	CASSFGLAATDHTDTQYF	TGTGCCAGCAGTTTTGGTCTAGCGGCAACCGACCACACAGATACGCAGTATTTT
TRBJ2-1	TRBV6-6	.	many	CASSYGQGGSNEQFF	TGTGCCAGCAGTTACGGGCAGGGGGGGTCCAATGAGCAGTTCTTC
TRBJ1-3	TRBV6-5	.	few	CASSYGAGTSGNTIYF	TGTGCCAGCAGTTACGGGGCGGGGACCTCTGGAAACACCATATATTTT
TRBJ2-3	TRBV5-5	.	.	CASSFLKDGTQYF	TGTGCCAGCAGCTTTCTTAAGGACGGCACGCAGTATTTT
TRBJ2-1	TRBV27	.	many	CASSLSAIGVEQFF	TGTGCCAGCAGTTTATCGGCCATAGGGGTTGAGCAGTTCTTC
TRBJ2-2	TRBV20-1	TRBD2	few	CSAALLAGDELSGELFF	TGCAGTGCTGCCCTACTAGCGGGAGACGAGTTAAGCGGGGAGCTGTTTTTT
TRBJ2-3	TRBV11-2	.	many	CASSLIGDTQYF	TGCGCCAGCAGCTTGATAGGAGATACGCAGTATTTT
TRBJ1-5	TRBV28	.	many	CASSSSSSDNQPQHF	TGTGCCAGCAGTTCCTCCTCCTCGGACAATCAGCCCCAGCATTTT
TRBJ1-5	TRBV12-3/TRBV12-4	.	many	CASSLSGLNQPQHF	TGTGCCAGCAGCTTATCAGGCCTGAATCAGCCCCAGCATTTT
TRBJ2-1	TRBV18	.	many	CASSPETRRHEQFF	TGTGCCAGCTCACCAGAGACCAGACGACATGAGCAGTTCTTC
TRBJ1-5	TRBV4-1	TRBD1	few	CASSQDGTGSNQPQHF	TGCGCCAGCAGCCAAGATGGGACAGGGAGCAATCAGCCCCAGCATTTT
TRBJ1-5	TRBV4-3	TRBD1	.	CASSQDATGDQPQHF	TGCGCCAGCAGCCAAGACGCGACAGGGGATCAGCCCCAGCATTTT
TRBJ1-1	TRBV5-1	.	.	CASRDKVGTEAFF	TGCGCCAGCAGGGACAAGGTTGGCACTGAAGCTTTCTTT
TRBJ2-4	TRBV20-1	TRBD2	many	CSRAGVAKNIQYF	TGCAGTCGAGCGGGGGTGGCCAAAAACATTCAGTACTTC
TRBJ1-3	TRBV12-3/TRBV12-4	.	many	CASTMNSGNTIYF	TGTGCCAGCACGATGAACTCTGGAAACACCATATATTTT
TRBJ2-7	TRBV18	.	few	CASSPPRRYEQYF	TGTGCCAGCTCACCACCGAGACGATACGAGCAGTACTTC
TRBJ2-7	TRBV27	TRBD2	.	CASSEGLAGGEQYF	TGTGCCAGCAGTGAGGGACTAGCGGGAGGCGAGCAGTACTTC
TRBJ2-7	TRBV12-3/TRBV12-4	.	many	CASSSRAEQYF	TGTGCCAGCAGTTCTAGGGCCGAGCAGTACTTC